This record looks at one TCR beta chain sequence and its context. The clone's antigen remains unknown. Base qualities are missing; no much larger clone stands one base away. The sample comes from a study of shared clonotypes between healthy human individuals (dated by TCRdb to about 2020). About the investigation overall: Three men and two women, aged 18 to 49 years, made up the cohort. For each donor, CD4 naive and CD4 memory were each given three plates, CD8 naive was given two plates, and CD8 memory was given one plate. Blood TCR repertoires of about 5 healthy adults were deeply sequenced to estimate repertoire size and the extent of clonotype sharing between individuals. To increase sequencing depth and limit assay-specific biases, TCR repertoire library preparation and sequencing were carried out by different laboratories using diverse techniques. Between about 0.9 and 9 billion PBMCs per donor were obtained by leukapheresis. What the study reported, not specific to this receptor: Pairwise subsampling led to the expectation that sequencing depth would affect the degree of clonotype sharing among donors. Sampling was restricted to blood, and TCR repertoires in tissues likely differ from the TCR repertoires found in blood. Naive subsets generally had larger estimated clonotype richness than memory subsets. Because the study included a small number of donors, the genetic and exposure-history diversity represented was limited. Incomplete sequencing was indicated by rarefaction of sorted-subset datasets, despite the large sequencing depth. When four donors were compared, the shared fraction of clonotypes was 5% to 6.5% for naive CD4, 3.5% for naive CD8, more than 2% for memory CD4, and around 0.4% for memory CD8. Clonotypes shared by all four sorted-subset donors showed higher generation probabilities than non-shared clonotypes.

The donors were healthy, HIV-negative adults with no recently reported acute infections or vaccinations. Only Caucasian adults living in Nashville, Tennessee, USA were represented among the donors. Magnetic negative selection was used to enrich CD4+ T cells, after which naive cells were positively selected on CD45RA and the negative fraction became the memory subset. Blood was collected by leukapheresis, and PBMCs were isolated by Ficoll-Histopaque density gradient centrifugation and then cryopreserved in liquid nitrogen vapor phase. Analytical flow cytometry was used to check the purity and quantity of each magnetically sorted T cell population. Genomic DNA was isolated from each sorted fraction and quantified by UV absorbance on a Nanodrop 2000c. Using the deep immunoSEQ assay, multiplex PCR amplified TCR CDR3 regions from genomic DNA. Extracted genomic DNA from each cell subset was distributed evenly across all wells of several immunoSEQ 96-well plates, and each plate was treated as a replicate. For sorted subsets, 150 to 250 ng genomic DNA, equal to 30,000 to 35,000 T cell genomes, was loaded into each replicate PCR. The purified libraries were quantified using a Qubit 3.0 fluorometer, sized with a Bioanalyzer 2100, and then quantified again using the KAPA Library Quantification kit. Each immunoSEQ 96-well plate was sequenced on its own single-read 150-cycle Illumina NextSeq 550 flow cell. As for the authors' bioinformatics: The immunoSEQ output contained only junctional sequences without quality scores, so filtering could not match that applied to full-length reads. To assign V/J genes and CDR3, sequences were annotated against IMGT germline references using PyIR, a Python wrapper for IgBLAST v1.9. Reads were filtered out if the reads had weak V/J assignments (E-value above 1e-6), no CDR3, stop codons, out-of-frame junctions, or ambiguous translated residues. V3J clonotypes were defined by identical inferred V gene, J gene, and CDR3 amino acid sequence. The percentage overlap between two repertoires was calculated by dividing the number of shared unique clonotypes by the size of the smaller repertoire. Richness of each repertoire was evaluated using RTK rarefaction, the Chao1 estimator, and Recon v2.1 estimates of unobserved clonotypes. OLGA was used to compute generation probabilities for all TCRbeta clonotypes that the gDNA method yielded from a handful of donors. In its TCRdb copy, this immuneACCESS table keeps in-frame sequences only and misses some clones. Where compared with another copy, unresolved V genes explain less than half of these, and the others have no known cause. V, J and clone size are those of that table, while D and trimming were read from the DNA. The sample contains 2 million to 2.5 million clones, roughly 90% of them found a single time. Together, the top ten hold 0.3% to 0.4% of the sample.

Inclusive of the bounding cysteine and phenylalanine, the CDR3 is 16 residues long. CDR3 DNA only is kept here, 48 bases in frame from base 1. Trimming takes 6 bases from V and 0 bases from J, and the germline ends sit 15 bases apart. CDR1 and CDR2 (MDHEN, SYDVKM) derive from the germline V gene. The sequence was obtained from a young man in good health. Some clones in this sample may be carry-over from other donors' samples. The chain joins TRBV28 to TRBJ2-1, with TRBD2 perhaps the D gene, on 6 matching bases. The material sequenced was naive CD4+ T cells from PBMCs. The intended sense of this specimen's cell subset or site label: CD45RA+ positively selected. The sequence in DNA is TGTGCCAGCAGCCATTTCGCCGGGGGCTCCTACAATGAGCAGTTCTTC. The translation is CASSHFAGGSYNEQFF.